Given below is one TCR beta chain in context. The V and J ends lost 1 base and 1 base respectively, with 7 bases between them. Germline loops: CDR1 MGHRA, CDR2 YSYEKL. The CDR3 has 14 amino acids. The donors, nominally healthy at sampling, likely had unrecorded immune exposures. Primers included in the PCR were 60 Vbeta and 13 Jbeta primers. The table came from immunoSEQ multiplex PCR; TCRdb's copy has only in-frame clones and leaves some out. Here the sample spans over 50,000 clones, around 85% being singletons. These data originate in a study of cytomegalovirus exposure and HLA in healthy donors. The sample consisted of PBMCs. The chain links TRBV4-1 to TRBJ1-1; D remains unclear. This sequence originates from a man aged 40-49 years in good health and CMV-seronegative. The CDR3 here is CASSQVATNTEAFF. The CDR3 nucleotides are TGCGCCAGCAGCCAAGTGGCAACGAACACTGAAGCTTTCTTT.